This T cell receptor (beta chain) was obtained from a study of technical replicates of blood from a few donors (TCRdb year 2017). The method behind the library was the immunoSEQ multiplex PCR assay. TCRdb limited this immuneACCESS table to in-frame rearrangements with V and J called. A share of clones is missing; checked studies link under half to unresolved V genes, and the rest is unexplained. The sample records 60,000 or so clones, approximately 97% of which are singletons. The ten most abundant clones make up approximately 0.18% of the sample. Points on this clone: The antigen it recognizes is unknown. Nothing much larger sits one base from this clone, and base qualities are not available.

Sample: T cells isolated from PBMCs. The TCR comes from a human donor in good health.

The CDR3 sequence is CASSVVEGMNTEAFF. The nucleotide sequence is given as TGTGCCAGCAGCGTAGTTGAGGGTATGAACACTGAAGCTTTCTTT. The chain uses TRBV9 and TRBJ1-1; the D gene is not confidently resolved. V loses 0 bases of germline sequence and J loses 0 bases, and the interval between the two ends is 9 bases. Per the germline V gene, SGDLS is the CDR1 and YYNGEE is the CDR2. The CDR3, from cysteine to phenylalanine, totals 15 residues. Only CDR3 DNA is held: 45 bases, read in frame from base 1.